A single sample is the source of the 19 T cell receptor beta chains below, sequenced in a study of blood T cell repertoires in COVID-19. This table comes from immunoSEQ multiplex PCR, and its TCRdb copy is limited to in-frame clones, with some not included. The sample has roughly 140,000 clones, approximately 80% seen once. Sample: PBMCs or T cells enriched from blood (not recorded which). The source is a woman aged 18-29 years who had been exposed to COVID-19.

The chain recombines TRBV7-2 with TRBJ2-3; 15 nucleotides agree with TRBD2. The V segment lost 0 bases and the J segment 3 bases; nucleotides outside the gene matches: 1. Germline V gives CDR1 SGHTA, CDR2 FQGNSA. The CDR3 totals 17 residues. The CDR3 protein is CASSLAGTSGRTDTQYF. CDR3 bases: TGTGCCAGCAGCTTAGCGGGGACTAGCGGGAGGACAGATACGCAGTATTTT.

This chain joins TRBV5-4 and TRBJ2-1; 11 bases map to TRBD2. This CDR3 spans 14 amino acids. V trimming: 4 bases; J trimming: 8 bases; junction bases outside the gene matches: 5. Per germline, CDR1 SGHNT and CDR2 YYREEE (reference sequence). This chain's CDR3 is CASSVAGGSHEQFF. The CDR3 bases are TGTGCCAGCAGCGTAGCGGGAGGGTCCCATGAGCAGTTCTTC.

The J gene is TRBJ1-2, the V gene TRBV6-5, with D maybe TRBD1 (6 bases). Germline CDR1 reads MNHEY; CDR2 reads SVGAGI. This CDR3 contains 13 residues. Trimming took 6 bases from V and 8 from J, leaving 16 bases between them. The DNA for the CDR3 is TGTGCCAGCAGGAAAGACAGGCGGCAAGGCTACACCTTC. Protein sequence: CASRKDRRQGYTF.

CDR3 DNA: TGTGCCAGCAGCGCGTTTGCGAACACCGGGGAGCTGTTTTTT. Residues: CASSAFANTGELFF. This chain connects TRBV7-3 to TRBJ2-2; D uncertain. CDR1 is SGHTA, CDR2 FQGTGA, per germline. The V end was cut by 5 bases, the J end by 0 bases, with 7 bases between. The CDR3 is made up of 14 amino acids. The full variable domain, in which reference TRBV7-3 and TRBJ2-2 provide the parts outside the CDR3, is GAGVSQTPSNKVTEKGKYVELRCDPISGHTALYWYRQSLGQGPEFLIYFQGTGAADDSGLPNDRFFAVRPEGSVSTLKIQRTERGDSAVYLCASSAFANTGELFFGEGSRLTVL.

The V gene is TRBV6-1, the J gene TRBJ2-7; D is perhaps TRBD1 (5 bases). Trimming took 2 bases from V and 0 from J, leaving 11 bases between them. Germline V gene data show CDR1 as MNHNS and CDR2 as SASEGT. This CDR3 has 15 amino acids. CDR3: CASSESLGHSYEQYF. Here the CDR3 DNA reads TGTGCCAGCAGTGAATCTCTGGGGCACTCCTACGAGCAGTACTTC.

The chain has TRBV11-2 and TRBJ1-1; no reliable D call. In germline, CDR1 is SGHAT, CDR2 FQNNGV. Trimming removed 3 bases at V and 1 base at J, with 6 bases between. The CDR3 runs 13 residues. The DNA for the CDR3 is TGTGCCAGCAGCTTCGGTTGGAACACTGAAGCTTTCTTT. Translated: CASSFGWNTEAFF.

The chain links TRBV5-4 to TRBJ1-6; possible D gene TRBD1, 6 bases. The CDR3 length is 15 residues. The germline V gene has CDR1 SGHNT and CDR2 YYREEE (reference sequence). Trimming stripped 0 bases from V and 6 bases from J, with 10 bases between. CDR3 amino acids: CASSLGQGTNSPLHF. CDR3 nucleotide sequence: TGTGCCAGCAGCTTGGGGCAGGGGACTAATTCACCCCTCCACTTT.

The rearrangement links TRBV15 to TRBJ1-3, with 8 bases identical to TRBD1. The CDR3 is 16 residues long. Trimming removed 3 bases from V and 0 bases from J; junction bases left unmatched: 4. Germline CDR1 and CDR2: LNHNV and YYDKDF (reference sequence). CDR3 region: CATSSEGQDSGNTIYF. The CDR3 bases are TGTGCCACCAGCAGCGAGGGACAGGACTCTGGAAACACCATATATTTT.

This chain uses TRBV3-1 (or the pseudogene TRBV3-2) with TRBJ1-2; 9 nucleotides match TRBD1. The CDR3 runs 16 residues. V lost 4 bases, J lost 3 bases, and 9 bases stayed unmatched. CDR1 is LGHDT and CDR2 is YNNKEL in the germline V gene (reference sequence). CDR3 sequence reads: CASSLGPGQGHYGYTF. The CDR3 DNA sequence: TGTGCCAGCAGCCTTGGGCCGGGACAGGGTCACTATGGCTACACCTTC.

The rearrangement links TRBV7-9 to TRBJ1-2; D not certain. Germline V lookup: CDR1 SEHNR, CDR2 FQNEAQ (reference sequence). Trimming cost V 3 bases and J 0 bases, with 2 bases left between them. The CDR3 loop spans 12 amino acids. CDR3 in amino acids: CASSFSNYGYTF. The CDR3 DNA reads TGTGCCAGCAGCTTCTCTAACTATGGCTACACCTTC.

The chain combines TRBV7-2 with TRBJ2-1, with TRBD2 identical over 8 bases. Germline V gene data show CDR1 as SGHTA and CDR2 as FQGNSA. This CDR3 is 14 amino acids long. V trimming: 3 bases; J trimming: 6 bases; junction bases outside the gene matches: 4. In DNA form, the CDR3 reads TGTGCCAGCAGCTTCACTAGCGGAGGCAATGAGCAGTTCTTC. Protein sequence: CASSFTSGGNEQFF.

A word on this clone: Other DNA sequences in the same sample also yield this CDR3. The CDR3 DNA reads as TGTGCCAGCAGCCTAGACAGGGGGTCCGGCTACACCTTC. It encodes CASSLDRGSGYTF. The chain uses TRBV5-4 and TRBJ1-2; 9 nucleotides match TRBD1. CDR1 is SGHNT and CDR2 is YYREEE in the germline V gene (reference sequence). The CDR3 loop spans 13 amino acids. With 4 bases clipped from V and 8 bases from J, the junction kept 6 bases outside the gene matches.

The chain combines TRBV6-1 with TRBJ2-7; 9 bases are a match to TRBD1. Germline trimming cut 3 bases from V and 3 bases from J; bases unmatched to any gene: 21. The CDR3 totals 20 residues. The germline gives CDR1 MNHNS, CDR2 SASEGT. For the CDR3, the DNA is TGTGCCAGCAGTGAGCGGGACAGGGTCGTTTTGAGCGGCCCTATCTACGAGCAGTACTTC. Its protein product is CASSERDRVVLSGPIYEQYF.

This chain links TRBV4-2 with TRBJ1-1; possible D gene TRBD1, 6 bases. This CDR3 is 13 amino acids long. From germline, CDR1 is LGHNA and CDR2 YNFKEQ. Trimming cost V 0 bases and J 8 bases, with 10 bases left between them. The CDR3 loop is CASSQEGQTEAFF. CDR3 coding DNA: TGTGCCAGCAGCCAAGAAGGACAGACGGAAGCTTTCTTT.

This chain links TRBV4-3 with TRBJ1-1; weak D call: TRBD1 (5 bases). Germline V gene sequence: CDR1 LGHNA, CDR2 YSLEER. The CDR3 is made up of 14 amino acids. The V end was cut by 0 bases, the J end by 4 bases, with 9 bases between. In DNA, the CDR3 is TGCGCCAGCAGCCAAGAGGAGGGGACCACTGAAGCTTTCTTT. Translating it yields CASSQEEGTTEAFF.

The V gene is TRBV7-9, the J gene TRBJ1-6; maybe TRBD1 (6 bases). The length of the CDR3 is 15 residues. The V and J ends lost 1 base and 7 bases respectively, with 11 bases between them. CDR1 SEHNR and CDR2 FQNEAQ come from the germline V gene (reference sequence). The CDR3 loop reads CASSLVTGSNSPLHF. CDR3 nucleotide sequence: TGTGCCAGCAGCTTAGTTACAGGGTCGAATTCACCCCTCCACTTT. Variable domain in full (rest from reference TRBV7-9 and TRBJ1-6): DTGVSQNPRHKITKRGQNVTFRCDPISEHNRLYWYRQTLGQGPEFLTYFQNEAQLEKSRLLSDRFSAERPKGSFSTLEIQRTEQGDSAMYLCASSLVTGSNSPLHFGNGTRLTVT.

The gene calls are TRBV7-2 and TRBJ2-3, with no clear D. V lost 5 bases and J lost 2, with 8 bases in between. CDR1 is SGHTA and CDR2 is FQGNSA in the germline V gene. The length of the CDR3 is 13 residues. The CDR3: CASSVTTTDTQYF. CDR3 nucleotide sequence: TGTGCCAGCAGCGTCACAACCACAGATACGCAGTATTTT.

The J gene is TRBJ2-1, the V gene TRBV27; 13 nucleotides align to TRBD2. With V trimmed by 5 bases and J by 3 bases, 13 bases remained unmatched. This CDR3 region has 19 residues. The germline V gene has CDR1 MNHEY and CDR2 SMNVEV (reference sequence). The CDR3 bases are TGTGCCAGCAGTCCCGTCCAACTAGCGGGAGGGCCAGACTACAATGAGCAGTTCTTC. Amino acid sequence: CASSPVQLAGGPDYNEQFF.

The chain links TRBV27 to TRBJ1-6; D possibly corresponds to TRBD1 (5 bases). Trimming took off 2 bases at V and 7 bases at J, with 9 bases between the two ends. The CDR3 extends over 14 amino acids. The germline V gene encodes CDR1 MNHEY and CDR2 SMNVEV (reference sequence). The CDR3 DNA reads TGTGCCAGCAGTTTAAGGCAGGGAAATTCACCCCTCCACTTT. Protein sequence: CASSLRQGNSPLHF.